Following are 21 T cell receptor beta chains from one sample sequenced in a study of cytomegalovirus exposure and HLA in healthy donors. Primers for the PCR totalled 60 Vbeta and 13 Jbeta. Some clones are missing from TCRdb's copy, which holds only in-frame ones; the method was immunoSEQ multiplex PCR. The data contain hundreds of thousands of clones, over 60% of them singletons. Sequencing was done on a sample of PBMCs. The receptors originated from a man aged 18-30 years in good health and CMV-seronegative.

This clone turned up a few times. CDR3 amino acids: CASSLKAGAPGGTDTQYF. CDR3 in DNA: TGCGCCAGCAGCTTGAAGGCGGGAGCCCCCGGAGGCACAGATACGCAGTATTTT. The chain combines TRBV5-1 with TRBJ2-3; 7 bases are shared with TRBD2. This CDR3 comprises 18 residues. Per the germline V gene, CDR1 is SGHRS and CDR2 is YFSETQ. Trimming took 1 base from V and 1 from J; bases not matched to a gene: 12.

The gene calls are TRBV5-1 and TRBJ2-1, with 15 bases aligning to TRBD2. The germline gives CDR1 SGHRS, CDR2 YFSETQ. The CDR3 is made up of 15 amino acids. V lost 0 bases, J lost 9 bases, and 1 base stayed unmatched. The CDR3 sequence is CASSLGTSGRAEQFF. CDR3 nucleotide sequence: TGCGCCAGCAGCTTGGGGACTAGCGGGAGGGCTGAGCAGTTCTTC. Filled out from reference TRBV5-1 and TRBJ2-1, the complete variable domain reads KAGVTQTPRYLIKTRGQQVTLSCSPISGHRSVSWYQQTPGQGLQFLFEYFSETQRNKGNFPGRFSGRQFSNSRSEMNVSTLELGDSALYLCASSLGTSGRAEQFFGPGTRLTVL.

The CDR3 bases are TGTGCCAGCAGTTACACGGGACTAGCGGGATTATACGAGCAGTACTTC. The encoded protein is CASSYTGLAGLYEQYF. J is TRBJ2-5 and V is TRBV6-5, with 13 nucleotides matching TRBD2. The assigned J gene may be wrong: the sequence end matches TRBJ2-7 better. CDR1 is MNHEY, CDR2 SVGAGI, per germline. The CDR3 runs 16 residues.

This chain uses TRBV19 with TRBJ1-5, with D possibly matching TRBD1 (6 bases). V was shortened by 3 bases and J by 1 base, with 10 bases between the two germline ends. This CDR3 region has 15 residues. Germline CDR1 reads LNHDA; CDR2 reads SQIVND (reference sequence). CDR3 residues: CASSIGGGSNQPQHF. DNA of the CDR3: TGTGCCAGTAGTATCGGGGGGGGCAGCAATCAGCCCCAGCATTTT. The entire variable domain, with the rest obtained from reference TRBV19 and TRBJ1-5, is as follows: DGGITQSPKYLFRKEGQNVTLSCEQNLNHDAMYWYRQDPGQGLRLIYYSQIVNDFQKGDIAEGYSVSREKKESFPLTVTSAQKNPTAFYLCASSIGGGSNQPQHFGDGTRLSIL.

This rearrangement joins TRBV21-1 to TRBJ1-5. TRBV21-1 is flagged as a pseudogene. The CDR3 has 16 amino acids. This chain's CDR3 is CASSTEARHSNQPQHF. The CDR3 DNA follows: TGTGCCAGCAGCACCGAGGCGCGGCATAGCAATCAGCCCCAGCATTTT.

The chain combines TRBV5-1 with TRBJ2-2; the match to TRBD2 covers 10 bases. The CDR3 sequence is 16 residues long. The V segment lost 4 bases and the J segment 5 bases; nucleotides outside the gene matches: 8. The germline V gene encodes CDR1 SGHRS and CDR2 YFSETQ. The CDR3, as DNA: TGCGCCAGCAGCGCCTTAGGACTAGCGGATACCGGGGAGCTGTTTTTT. It is translated as CASSALGLADTGELFF.

This rearrangement joins TRBV29-1 to TRBJ2-7, with D perhaps matching TRBD1 (7 bases). Deletions cut 0 bases from V and 2 bases from J, with 11 bases between. Per the germline V gene, CDR1 is SQVTM and CDR2 is ANQGSEA. The CDR3 is 14 amino acids. In DNA, the CDR3 is TGCAGCGTTGAAGACGCGGGGACAGCCTACGAGCAGTACTTC. This codes for CSVEDAGTAYEQYF.

The chain joins TRBV30 to TRBJ1-3, with D perhaps TRBD1 (5 bases). The V gene's germline CDR1 is GTSNPN and CDR2 SVGIG (reference sequence). The V end lost 4 bases, the J end lost 4 bases, and 8 bases lay between the germline ends. The CDR3 contains 12 residues. CDR3 nucleotides: TGTGCCTGGAACAGGATGGGAAACACCATATATTTT. Translated, it gives CAWNRMGNTIYF. The entire variable domain, with the rest obtained from reference TRBV30 and TRBJ1-3, is as follows: SQTIHQWPATLVQPVGSPLSLECTVEGTSNPNLYWYRQAAGRGLQLLFYSVGIGQISSEVPQNLSASRPQDRQFILSSKKLLLSDSGFYLCAWNRMGNTIYFGEGSWLTVV.

This chain connects TRBV14 to TRBJ1-1; 7 bases agree with TRBD1. The CDR3 is made up of 13 amino acids. The V and J ends lost 2 bases and 8 bases, in that order; junction bases with no gene match: 5. The germline V gene has CDR1 SGHDN and CDR2 FVKESK. The CDR3 nucleotides are TGTGCCAGCAGCCAACACAGGGGTATGGAAGCTTTCTTT. Translation gives CASSQHRGMEAFF.

The J gene is TRBJ1-3, the V gene TRBV7-2; the D is unclear. The V gene's germline CDR1 is SGHTA and CDR2 FQGNSA. This CDR3 contains 13 residues. Trimming removed 6 bases from V and 0 bases from J, with 6 bases in between. CDR3 nucleotides: TGTGCCAGCAGGATGAGCTCTGGAAACACCATATATTTT. Translating gives CASRMSSGNTIYF.

This clone was counted only a few times. The CDR3 reads CASSPRTSGSWYNEQFF. The CDR3 coding sequence is TGTGCCAGCAGCCCTAGGACTAGCGGGAGTTGGTACAATGAGCAGTTCTTC. J is TRBJ2-1 and V is TRBV7-3, with 13 bases fitting TRBD2. The length of the CDR3 is 17 residues. With V trimmed by 5 bases and J by 4 bases, 8 bases remained unmatched. The germline CDR1 and CDR2 sequences are SGHTA and FQGTGA.

This rearrangement joins TRBV28 to TRBJ2-3; 10 positions agree with TRBD2. The V gene's germline CDR1 is MDHEN and CDR2 SYDVKM. Trimming cost V 6 bases and J 2 bases; bases outside gene matches: 5. This CDR3 has 15 amino acids. The CDR3 region has the DNA TGTGCCAGCAGCCCACTAGCGGGGAACACAGATACGCAGTATTTT. It translates to CASSPLAGNTDTQYF.

The chain couples TRBV7-2 to TRBJ2-1, with D possibly TRBD2 on 5 matching bases. The CDR3 loop spans 15 amino acids. V was clipped by 5 bases and J by 2 bases, with 13 bases between them. CDR1 and CDR2 (germline): SGHTA, FQGNSA. CDR3: CASSTGVSPYNEQFF. The CDR3 DNA follows: TGTGCCAGCAGCACCGGGGTAAGTCCCTACAATGAGCAGTTCTTC.

This chain connects TRBV18 to TRBJ1-2; 9 bases agree with TRBD1. The V gene end was trimmed by 3 bases and the J gene end by 5 bases; junction bases not matched to a gene: 4. This CDR3 spans 14 amino acids. Per germline, CDR1 KGHSH and CDR2 LQKENI. The CDR3 spells CASSPRDREYGYTF. The CDR3 DNA reads as TGTGCCAGCTCACCCCGGGACAGGGAATATGGCTACACCTTC.

This sequence joins TRBV27 and TRBJ2-1; 11 bases map to TRBD2. V shed 5 bases and J 6 bases; nucleotides not matched to a gene: 12. This CDR3 spans 17 amino acids. CDR1 MNHEY and CDR2 SMNVEV come from the germline V gene (reference sequence). The CDR3 here is CASSLRFLAGGGNEQFF. CDR3 DNA: TGTGCCAGCAGTCTCCGGTTCTTAGCGGGAGGGGGCAATGAGCAGTTCTTC.

The chain employs TRBV2 and TRBJ2-2; TRBD2 might be the D (6 bases). V lost 4 bases and J 0 bases, leaving 9 bases between the germline ends. This CDR3 contains 15 residues. Germline CDR1 is SNHLY and CDR2 is FYNNEI. The CDR3: CASSGPSANTGELFF. The CDR3 DNA sequence: TGTGCCAGCAGTGGGCCTAGCGCGAACACCGGGGAGCTGTTTTTT.

This clone came up once. The chain uses TRBV28 and TRBJ1-2; D may be TRBD1 (5 bases). This CDR3 has 14 residues. Germline-derived CDR1 and CDR2 are MDHEN and SYDVKM. Trimming removed 4 bases from V and 7 bases from J, with 16 bases in between. The CDR3 DNA is TGTGCCAGCAGTTCCAGGGAAGGAAGGGGTGGCTACACCTTC. Residues: CASSSREGRGGYTF.

The chain links TRBV5-1 to TRBJ2-7, with D unclear. This CDR3 comprises 15 residues. Trimming cost V 4 bases and J 0 bases, with 14 bases left between them. Germline CDR1 SGHRS, CDR2 YFSETQ. The CDR3 sequence is CASSPAVLNSYEQYF. CDR3 bases: TGCGCCAGCAGCCCCGCGGTCCTAAACTCCTACGAGCAGTACTTC.

On this clone itself: This specimen includes other DNA sequences encoding the same CDR3. The rearrangement joins TRBV6-1 to TRBJ2-3; 7 nucleotides agree with TRBD1. The germline CDR1 and CDR2 sequences are MNHNS and SASEGT. The CDR3 sequence is 14 residues long. The J segment lost 2 bases and the V segment lost 5 bases, leaving 4 bases of the junction unmatched. The CDR3 reads CASSRDRDTDTQYF. The CDR3 DNA reads as TGTGCCAGCAGTAGGGACAGAGACACAGATACGCAGTATTTT.

As for this clone: Other DNA variants within this sample encode the same CDR3. The chain combines TRBV5-4 with TRBJ1-4, with 8 bases lining up with TRBD1. J gave up 7 bases and V 1 base, and 3 bases lay outside the gene matches. The CDR3 runs 14 residues. Germline V gene lookup returns CDR1 SGHNT and CDR2 YYREEE (reference sequence). In DNA, the CDR3 is TGTGCCAGCAGCTTGCAGGGGGCGGTTGAAAAACTGTTTTTT. This encodes CASSLQGAVEKLFF.

Only a few counts were recorded for this clone. The J gene is TRBJ1-5, the V gene TRBV5-6, with D possibly being TRBD1 (6 bases). CDR1 and CDR2 from the germline V gene are SGHDT and YYEEEE. The CDR3 has 15 amino acids. The ends were cut back, 4 bases at V and 5 bases at J, with 16 bases in the middle. The CDR3 is CASSLGTGSHQPQHF. CDR3 DNA: TGTGCCAGCAGCCTTGGTACAGGGTCGCATCAGCCCCAGCATTTT.